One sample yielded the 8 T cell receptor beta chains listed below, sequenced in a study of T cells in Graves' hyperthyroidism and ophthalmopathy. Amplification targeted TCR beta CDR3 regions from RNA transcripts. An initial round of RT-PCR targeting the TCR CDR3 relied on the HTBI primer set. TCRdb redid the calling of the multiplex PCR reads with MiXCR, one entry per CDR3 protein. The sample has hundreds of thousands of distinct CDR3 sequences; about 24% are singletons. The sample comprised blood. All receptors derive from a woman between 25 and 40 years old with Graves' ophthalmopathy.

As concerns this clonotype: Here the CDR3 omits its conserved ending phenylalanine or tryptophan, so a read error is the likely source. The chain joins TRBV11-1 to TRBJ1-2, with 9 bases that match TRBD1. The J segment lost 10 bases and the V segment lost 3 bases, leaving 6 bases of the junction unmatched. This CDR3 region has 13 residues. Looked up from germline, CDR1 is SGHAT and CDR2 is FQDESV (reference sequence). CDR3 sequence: CASSFPGQGDYTV. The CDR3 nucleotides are TGTGCCAGCAGCTTCCCGGGACAGGGTGACTACACCGTC.

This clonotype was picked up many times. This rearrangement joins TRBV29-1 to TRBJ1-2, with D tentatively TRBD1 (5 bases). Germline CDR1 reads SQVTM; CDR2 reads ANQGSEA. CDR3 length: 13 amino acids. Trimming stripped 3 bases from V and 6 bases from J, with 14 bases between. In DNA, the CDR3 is TGCAGCGTTGAGGTACAGACGGGGGATGGCTACACCTTC. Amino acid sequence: CSVEVQTGDGYTF.

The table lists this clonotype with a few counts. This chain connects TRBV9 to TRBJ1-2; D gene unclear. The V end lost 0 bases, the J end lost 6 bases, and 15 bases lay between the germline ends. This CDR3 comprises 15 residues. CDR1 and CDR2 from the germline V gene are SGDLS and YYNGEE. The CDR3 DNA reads TGTGCCAGCAGCGTAGGTCCTCAGAGCTCACATGGCTACACCTTC. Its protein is CASSVGPQSSHGYTF.

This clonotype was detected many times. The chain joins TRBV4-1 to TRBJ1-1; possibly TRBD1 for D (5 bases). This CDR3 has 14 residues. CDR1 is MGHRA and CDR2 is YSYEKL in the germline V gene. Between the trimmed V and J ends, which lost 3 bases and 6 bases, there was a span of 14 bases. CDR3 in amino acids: CASSHIRVGAEAFF. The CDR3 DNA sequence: TGCGCCAGCAGCCACATCAGGGTGGGGGCTGAAGCTTTCTTT.

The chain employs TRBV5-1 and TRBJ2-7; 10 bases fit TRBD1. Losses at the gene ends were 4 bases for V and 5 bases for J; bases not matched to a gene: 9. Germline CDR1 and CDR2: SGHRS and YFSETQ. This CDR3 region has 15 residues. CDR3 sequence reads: CASSLPGTGVNEQYF. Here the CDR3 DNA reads TGCGCCAGCAGCCTACCCGGGACAGGGGTCAACGAGCAGTACTTC. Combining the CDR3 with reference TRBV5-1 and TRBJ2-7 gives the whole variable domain KAGVTQTPRYLIKTRGQQVTLSCSPISGHRSVSWYQQTPGQGLQFLFEYFSETQRNKGNFPGRFSGRQFSNSRSEMNVSTLELGDSALYLCASSLPGTGVNEQYFGPGTRLTVT.

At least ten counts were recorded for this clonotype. CDR3: CASSSRPTSGGASGELFF. The CDR3 DNA follows: TGTGCCAGCAGCTCCCGACCTACTAGCGGGGGGGCATCCGGGGAGCTGTTTTTT. The chain combines TRBV11-1 with TRBJ2-2; 13 bases are shared with TRBD2. With 4 bases clipped from V and 6 bases from J, the junction kept 11 bases outside the gene matches. The CDR3 extends over 18 amino acids. Germline values: CDR1 SGHAT, CDR2 FQDESV (reference sequence).

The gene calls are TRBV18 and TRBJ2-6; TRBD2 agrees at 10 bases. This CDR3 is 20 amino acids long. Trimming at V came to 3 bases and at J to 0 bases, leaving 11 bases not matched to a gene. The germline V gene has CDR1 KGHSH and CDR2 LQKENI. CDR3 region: CASSPVLAGVTSSGANVLTF. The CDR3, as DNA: TGTGCCAGCTCACCCGTTCTAGCGGGGGTAACATCCTCTGGGGCCAACGTCCTGACTTTC.

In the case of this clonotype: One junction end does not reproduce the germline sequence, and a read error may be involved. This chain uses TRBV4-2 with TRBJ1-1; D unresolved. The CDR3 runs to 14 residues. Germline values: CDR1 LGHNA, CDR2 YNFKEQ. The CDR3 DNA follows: TGTGCCAGCAGCCAAGATCCGGGGAACACTGAAGCTTGCTTT. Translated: CASSQDPGNTEACF.